This record concerns one TCR beta chain sequence. Its antigen remains unknown. Patients with autoimmune history or systemic immunosuppression were excluded. This record belongs to a study of OX40 agonist ivuxolimab in advanced cancers. The study's findings and limits: A proportion of nonresponders additionally exhibited low normalized T-cell clonal expansion. CD8+ T cells averaged more expanded clones than CD4+. The study observed clonal expansion of CD4+ and CD8+ blood T cells by week 6 at 0.1 to 3.0 mg/kg.

Profiled with immunoSEQ multiplex PCR; TCRdb holds only in-frame clones, not every one. The profile shows approximately 54,000 clones, about 88% of them singletons. In germline, CDR1 is SGHRS, CDR2 YFSETQ. This CDR3 contains 14 residues. The trim removed 7 bases at V and 6 bases at J, leaving 12 bases unmatched. This sequence was found in an adult with an advanced solid tumor such as melanoma, head and neck, liver or kidney cancer. V and J are TRBV5-1 and TRBJ2-7, with 8 bases that match TRBD2. The sequenced sample was CD4+ or CD8+ T cells sorted from blood, obtained in a trial of the OX40 agonist ivuxolimab. The CDR3 loop is CASQPGGERAEQYF. The CDR3 DNA sequence: TGCGCCAGCCAACCGGGGGGGGAGCGGGCCGAGCAGTACTTC.